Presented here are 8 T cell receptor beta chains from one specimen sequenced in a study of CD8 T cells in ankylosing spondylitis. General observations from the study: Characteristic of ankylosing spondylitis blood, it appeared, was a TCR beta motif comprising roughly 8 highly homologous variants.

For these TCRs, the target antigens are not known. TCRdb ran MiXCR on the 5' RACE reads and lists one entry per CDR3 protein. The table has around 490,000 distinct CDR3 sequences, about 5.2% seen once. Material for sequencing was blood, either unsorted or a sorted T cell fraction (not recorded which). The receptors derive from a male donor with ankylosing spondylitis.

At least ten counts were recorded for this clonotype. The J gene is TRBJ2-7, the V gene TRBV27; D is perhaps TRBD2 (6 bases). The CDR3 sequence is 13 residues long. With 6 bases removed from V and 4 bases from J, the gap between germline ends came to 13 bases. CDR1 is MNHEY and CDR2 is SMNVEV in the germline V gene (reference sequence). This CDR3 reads CASSAGIPYEQYF. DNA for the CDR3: TGTGCCAGCAGCGCGGGGATACCTTACGAGCAGTACTTC.

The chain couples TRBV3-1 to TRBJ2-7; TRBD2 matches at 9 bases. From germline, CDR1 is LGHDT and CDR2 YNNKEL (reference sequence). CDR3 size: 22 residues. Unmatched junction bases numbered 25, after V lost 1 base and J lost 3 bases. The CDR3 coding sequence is TGTGCCAGCAGCCAAGCCCCTCGGGCGACTAGCGGTGGGAGAATGAGGTTCTACGAGCAGTACTTC. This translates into CASSQAPRATSGGRMRFYEQYF.

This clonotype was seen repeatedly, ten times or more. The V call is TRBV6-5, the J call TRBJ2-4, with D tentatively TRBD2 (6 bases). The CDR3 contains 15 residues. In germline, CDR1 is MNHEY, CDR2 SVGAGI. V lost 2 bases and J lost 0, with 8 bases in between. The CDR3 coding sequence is TGTGCCAGCAGTTACCTGGGACTAGCCAAAAACATTCAGTACTTC. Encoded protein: CASSYLGLAKNIQYF.

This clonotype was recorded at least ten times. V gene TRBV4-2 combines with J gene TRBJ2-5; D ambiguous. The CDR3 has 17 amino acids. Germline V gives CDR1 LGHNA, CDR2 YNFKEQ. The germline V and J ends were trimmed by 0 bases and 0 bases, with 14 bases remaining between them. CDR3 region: CASSQDQRALYQETQYF. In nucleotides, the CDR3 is TGTGCCAGCAGCCAAGATCAAAGGGCCCTGTACCAAGAGACCCAGTACTTC.

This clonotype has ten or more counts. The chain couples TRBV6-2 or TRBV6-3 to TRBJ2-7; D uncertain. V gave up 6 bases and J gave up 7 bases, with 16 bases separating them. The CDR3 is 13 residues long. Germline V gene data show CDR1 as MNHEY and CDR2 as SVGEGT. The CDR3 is CASSPILPHEQYF. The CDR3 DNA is TGTGCCAGCAGCCCCATCCTTCCTCATGAGCAGTACTTC.

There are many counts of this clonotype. CDR3 in amino acids: CASSLGTARWAQYF. Here the CDR3 DNA reads TGTGCCAGCAGTTTAGGGACGGCCCGTTGGGCCCAGTACTTC. This chain joins TRBV12-3 or TRBV12-4 and TRBJ2-5; D remains ambiguous. The CDR3 is 14 residues long. V was clipped by 1 base and J by 9 bases, with 15 bases between them.

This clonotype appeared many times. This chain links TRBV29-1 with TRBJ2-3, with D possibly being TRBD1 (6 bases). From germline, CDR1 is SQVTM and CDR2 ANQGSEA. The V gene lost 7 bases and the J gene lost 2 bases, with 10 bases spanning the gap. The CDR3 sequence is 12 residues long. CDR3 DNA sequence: TGCAGCGCTCGGACAGACACAGATACGCAGTATTTT. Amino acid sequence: CSARTDTDTQYF.

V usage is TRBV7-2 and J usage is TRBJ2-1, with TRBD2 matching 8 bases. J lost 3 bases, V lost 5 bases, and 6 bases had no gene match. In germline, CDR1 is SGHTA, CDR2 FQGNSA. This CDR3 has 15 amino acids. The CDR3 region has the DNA TGTGCCAGCAGCCGAGCGGGAGCCGGCTACAATGAGCAGTTCTTC. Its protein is CASSRAGAGYNEQFF.